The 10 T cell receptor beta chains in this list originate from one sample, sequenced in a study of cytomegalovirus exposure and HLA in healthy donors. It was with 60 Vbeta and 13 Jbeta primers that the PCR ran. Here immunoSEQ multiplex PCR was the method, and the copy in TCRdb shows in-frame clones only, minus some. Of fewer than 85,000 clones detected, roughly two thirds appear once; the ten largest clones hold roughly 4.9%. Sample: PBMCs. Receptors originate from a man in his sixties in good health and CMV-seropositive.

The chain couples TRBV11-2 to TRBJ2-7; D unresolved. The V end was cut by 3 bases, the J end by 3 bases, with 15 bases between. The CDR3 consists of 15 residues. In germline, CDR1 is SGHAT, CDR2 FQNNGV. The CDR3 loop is CASSFRSDKFYEQYF. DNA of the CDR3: TGTGCCAGCAGCTTTAGGAGCGATAAGTTCTACGAGCAGTACTTC.

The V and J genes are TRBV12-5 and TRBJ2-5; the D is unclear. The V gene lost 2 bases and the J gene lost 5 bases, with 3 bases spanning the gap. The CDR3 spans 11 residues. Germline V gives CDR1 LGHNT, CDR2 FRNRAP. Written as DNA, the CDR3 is TGTGCTAGTGGTTTGCCGGAGACCCAGTACTTC. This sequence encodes CASGLPETQYF. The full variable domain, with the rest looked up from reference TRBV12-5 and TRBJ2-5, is DARVTQTPRHKVTEMGQEVTMRCQPILGHNTVFWYRQTMMQGLELLAYFRNRAPLDDSGMPKDRFSAEMPDATLATLKIQPSEPRDSAVYFCASGLPETQYFGPGTRLLVL.

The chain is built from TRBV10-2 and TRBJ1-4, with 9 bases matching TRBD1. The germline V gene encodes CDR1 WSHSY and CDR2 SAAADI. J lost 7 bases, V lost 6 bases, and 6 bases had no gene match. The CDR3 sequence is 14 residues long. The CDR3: CASRGQGSSEKLFF. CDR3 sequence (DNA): TGCGCCAGCAGGGGACAGGGAAGTAGTGAAAAACTGTTTTTT.

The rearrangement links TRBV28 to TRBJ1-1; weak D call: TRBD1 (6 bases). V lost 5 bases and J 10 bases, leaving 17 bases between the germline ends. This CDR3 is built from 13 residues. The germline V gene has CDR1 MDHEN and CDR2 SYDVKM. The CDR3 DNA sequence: TGTGCCAGCAGTCTCCCACAGGGTCTGGGAGCTTTCTTT. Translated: CASSLPQGLGAFF.

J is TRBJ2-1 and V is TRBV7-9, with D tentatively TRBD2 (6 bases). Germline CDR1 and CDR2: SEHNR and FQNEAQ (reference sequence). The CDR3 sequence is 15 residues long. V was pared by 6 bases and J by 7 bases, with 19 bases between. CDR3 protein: CASSPPGLSINEQFF. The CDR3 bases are TGTGCCAGCAGTCCACCGGGACTTAGCATTAATGAGCAGTTCTTC. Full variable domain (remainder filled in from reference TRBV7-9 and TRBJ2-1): DTGVSQNPRHKITKRGQNVTFRCDPISEHNRLYWYRQTLGQGPEFLTYFQNEAQLEKSRLLSDRFSAERPKGSFSTLEIQRTEQGDSAMYLCASSPPGLSINEQFFGPGTRLTVL.

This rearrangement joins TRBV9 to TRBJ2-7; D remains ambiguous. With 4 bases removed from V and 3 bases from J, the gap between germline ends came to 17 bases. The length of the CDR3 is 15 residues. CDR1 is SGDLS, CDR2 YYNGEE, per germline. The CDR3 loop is CASSPASGIGYEQYF. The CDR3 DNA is TGTGCCAGCAGCCCAGCGAGTGGTATTGGCTACGAGCAGTACTTC.

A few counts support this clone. The CDR3 nucleotides read TGTGCCAGCAGTGAAGGGGTATTGGGAGGACAGGGAGATACGCAGTATTTT. Encoded protein: CASSEGVLGGQGDTQYF. The chain couples TRBV6-1 to TRBJ2-3; 8 bases line up with TRBD1. CDR1 is MNHNS, CDR2 SASEGT, per germline. The CDR3 has 17 residues. V was pared by 1 base and J by 5 bases, with 11 bases of the junction left unmatched.

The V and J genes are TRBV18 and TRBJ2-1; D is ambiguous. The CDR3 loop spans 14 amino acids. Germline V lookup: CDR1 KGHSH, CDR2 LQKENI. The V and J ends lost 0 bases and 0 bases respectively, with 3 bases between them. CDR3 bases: TGTGCCAGCTCACCACCGAGCTCCTACAATGAGCAGTTCTTC. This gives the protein CASSPPSSYNEQFF. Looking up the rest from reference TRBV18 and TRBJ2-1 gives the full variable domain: NAGVMQNPRHLVRRRGQEARLRCSPMKGHSHVYWYRQLPEEGLKFMVYLQKENIIDESGMPKERFSAEFPKEGPSILRIQQVVRGDSAAYFCASSPPSSYNEQFFGPGTRLTVL.

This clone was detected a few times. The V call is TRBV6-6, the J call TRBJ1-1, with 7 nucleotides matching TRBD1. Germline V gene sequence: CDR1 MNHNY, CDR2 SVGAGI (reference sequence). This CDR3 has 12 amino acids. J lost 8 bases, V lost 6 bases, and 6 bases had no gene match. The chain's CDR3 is CASSPVQGEAFF. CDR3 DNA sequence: TGTGCCAGCAGCCCCGTACAGGGGGAAGCTTTCTTT.

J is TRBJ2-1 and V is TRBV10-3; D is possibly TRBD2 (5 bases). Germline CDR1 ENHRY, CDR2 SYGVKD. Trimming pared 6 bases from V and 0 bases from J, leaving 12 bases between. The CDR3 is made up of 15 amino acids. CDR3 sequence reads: CAIRTTLSSYNEQFF. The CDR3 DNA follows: TGTGCCATCAGGACTACGCTAAGCTCCTACAATGAGCAGTTCTTC.